A selection of T cell receptor beta chains follows, all from one sample in a study of beta chain features in type 1 diabetes. The method was immunoSEQ multiplex PCR; TCRdb's version includes in-frame clones alone and lacks a portion of them. The data contain around 280,000 clones, under 8.5% of them singletons. Source material: central memory CD4+ T cells from blood. The origin of the receptors is a woman under 30 in good health. CDR3s include the opening cysteine and the closing phenylalanine or tryptophan. The order of the fields is clone size, V gene, D gene, J gene, CDR3 protein, CDR3 DNA. D genes are given only for firm matches. A clone size is listed for some rows: how often the clone was seen (once, few, many), or a class if it is expanded.

>many|TRBV5-1|TRBD2|TRBJ2-3
CASSRIAGGASDTQYF
TGCGCCAGCAGCCGTATCGCGGGAGGGGCGTCAGATACGCAGTATTTT
>.|TRBV5-1|.|TRBJ2-3
CASTEGPSTDTQYF
TGCGCCAGCACCGAGGGACCTAGCACAGATACGCAGTATTTT
>.|TRBV18|.|TRBJ2-1
CASSPPGSRRESVF
TGTGCCAGCTCACCACCGGGGAGCCGGAGGGAGTCGGTCTTC
>few|TRBV30|.|TRBJ1-1
CAWMANTEAFF
TGTGCCTGGATGGCGAACACTGAAGCTTTCTTT
>.|TRBV7-2|.|TRBJ2-1
CASSTQGGVYNEQFF
TGTGCCAGCAGCACCCAGGGGGGGGTCTACAATGAGCAGTTCTTC
>few|TRBV29-1|TRBD1|TRBJ1-4
CSVFTGATNEKLFF
TGCAGCGTCTTCACAGGGGCAACTAATGAAAAACTGTTTTTT
>few|TRBV6-1|TRBD1|TRBJ1-5
CASSVGGNYQPQHF
TGTGCCAGCAGTGTAGGGGGCAATTATCAGCCCCAGCATTTT
>many|TRBV18|.|TRBJ1-5
CASSPRRREPQHF
TGTGCCAGCTCACCAAGAAGACGGGAGCCCCAGCATTTT
>few|TRBV5-4|.|TRBJ2-3
CASSSQGTDTQYF
TGTGCCAGCAGCTCCCAAGGCACAGATACGCAGTATTTT
>few|TRBV7-2|TRBD2|TRBJ2-5
CASSSGIAGAGTQYF
TGTGCCAGCAGTTCAGGGATAGCGGGGGCAGGGACCCAGTACTTC